This T cell receptor (beta chain) was obtained from a study of glioma-infiltrating T cells after dendritic cell vaccination. The junction had 20 bases not matched to a gene; V was cut back by 11 bases and J by 6 bases. This CDR3 spans 17 amino acids. CDR1 is LGHNA and CDR2 is YNFKEQ in the germline V gene. Before vaccination, two weeks after the third vaccination, and at progression, PBMC were collected. Amplification used 60 V beta primers and 13 J beta primers. Clones were sequenced by immunoSEQ multiplex PCR, and TCRdb holds only the in-frame ones, with some missing. The data show roughly 100,000 clones, with about four fifths seen just once and more than 10% held by the top ten.

This clonotype originated in a human donor with glioblastoma. This sequence joins TRBV4-2 and TRBJ2-1; 9 nucleotides line up with TRBD1. The sequencing here drew on blood, taken before dendritic cell vaccination. The CDR3 DNA follows: TGTGCCTCTAGCCAAGGTAGGGGGACAGGGATAAGCAATGAGCAGTTCTTC. Translating it yields CASSQGRGTGISNEQFF.